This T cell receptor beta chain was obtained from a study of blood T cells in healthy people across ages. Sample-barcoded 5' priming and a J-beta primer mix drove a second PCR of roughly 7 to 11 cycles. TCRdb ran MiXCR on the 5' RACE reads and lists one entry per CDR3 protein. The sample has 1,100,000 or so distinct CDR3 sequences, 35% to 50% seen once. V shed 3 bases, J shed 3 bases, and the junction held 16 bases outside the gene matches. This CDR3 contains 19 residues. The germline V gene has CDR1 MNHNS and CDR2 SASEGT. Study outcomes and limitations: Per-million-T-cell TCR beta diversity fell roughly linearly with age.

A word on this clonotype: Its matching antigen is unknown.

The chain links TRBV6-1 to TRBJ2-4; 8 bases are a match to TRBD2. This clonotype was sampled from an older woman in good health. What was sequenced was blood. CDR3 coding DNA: TGTGCCAGCAGTGAGTCGGTCGGGGGGGTAGCGATGGTCAAAAACATTCAGTACTTC. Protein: CASSESVGGVAMVKNIQYF.